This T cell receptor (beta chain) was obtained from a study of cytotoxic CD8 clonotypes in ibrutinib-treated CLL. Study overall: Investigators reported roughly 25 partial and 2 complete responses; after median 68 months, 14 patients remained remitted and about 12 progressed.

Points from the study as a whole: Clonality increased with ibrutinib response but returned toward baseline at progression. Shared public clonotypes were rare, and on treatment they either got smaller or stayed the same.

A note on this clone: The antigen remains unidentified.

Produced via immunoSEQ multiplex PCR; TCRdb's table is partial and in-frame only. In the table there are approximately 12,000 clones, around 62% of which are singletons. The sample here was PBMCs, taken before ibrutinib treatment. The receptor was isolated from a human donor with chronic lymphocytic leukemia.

CDR3 coding DNA: TGTGCCAGCAGCTTGGCCGCGGTCAGGGGGCCGGACGGGGAGCTGTTTTTT. Its translation: CASSLAAVRGPDGELFF. This chain links TRBV5-6 with TRBJ2-2; 8 positions agree with TRBD1. V lost 0 bases, J lost 7 bases, and 11 bases stayed unmatched. This CDR3 is 17 amino acids long. CDR1 is SGHDT, CDR2 YYEEEE, per germline.